The clone carrying this TCR beta chain was detected only a few times. Its antigen is unidentified. This sample is drawn from a study of response to subunit inactivated influenza vaccine. Germline CDR1 and CDR2: SQVTM and ANQGSEA. V lost 7 bases and J 7 bases, leaving 13 bases between the germline ends. CDR3 length: 11 amino acids. Regarding the study as a whole: Few additional T cells are recruited per seasonal influenza vaccination, authors suggested.

TCRdb called the RT-PCR reads again in MiXCR, with one record for every CDR3 protein. The sample carries about 520,000 distinct CDR3 sequences, 9.5% to 13% recorded once. V usage is TRBV29-1 and J usage is TRBJ1-2; weak D call: TRBD1 (6 bases). The sequences come from PBMCs from blood, collected about 40 days after vaccination. The receptor was derived from a man aged 45 to 65 who received an inactivated influenza vaccine. The CDR3: CSDQGYSGYTF. For the CDR3, the DNA is TGCAGCGACCAGGGGTATTCTGGCTACACCTTC. The complete variable domain, with remaining parts taken from reference TRBV29-1 and TRBJ1-2, reads SAVISQKPSRDICQRGTSLTIQCQVDSQVTMMFWYRQQPGQSLTLIATANQGSEATYESGFVIDKFPISRPNLTFSTLTVSNMSPEDSSIYLCSDQGYSGYTFGSGTRLTVV.